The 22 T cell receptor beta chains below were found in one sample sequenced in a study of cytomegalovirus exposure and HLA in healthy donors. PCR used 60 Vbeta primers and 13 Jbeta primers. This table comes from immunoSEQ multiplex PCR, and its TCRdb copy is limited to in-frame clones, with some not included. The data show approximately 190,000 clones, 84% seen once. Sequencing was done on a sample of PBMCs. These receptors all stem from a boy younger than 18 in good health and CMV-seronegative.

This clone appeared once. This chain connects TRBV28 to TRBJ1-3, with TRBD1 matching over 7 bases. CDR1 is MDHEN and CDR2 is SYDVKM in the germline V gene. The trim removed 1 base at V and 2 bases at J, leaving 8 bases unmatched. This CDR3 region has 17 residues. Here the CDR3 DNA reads TGTGCCAGCAGTTTATACGGGACAGCCGGAACTGGAAACACCATATATTTT. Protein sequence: CASSLYGTAGTGNTIYF.

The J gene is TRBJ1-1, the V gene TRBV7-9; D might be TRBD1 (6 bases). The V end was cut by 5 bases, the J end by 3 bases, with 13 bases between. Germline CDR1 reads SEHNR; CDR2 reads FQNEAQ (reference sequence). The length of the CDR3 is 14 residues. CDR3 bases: TGTGCCAGCAGCCCAGAGGGGGGGTACACTGAAGCTTTCTTT. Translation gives CASSPEGGYTEAFF.

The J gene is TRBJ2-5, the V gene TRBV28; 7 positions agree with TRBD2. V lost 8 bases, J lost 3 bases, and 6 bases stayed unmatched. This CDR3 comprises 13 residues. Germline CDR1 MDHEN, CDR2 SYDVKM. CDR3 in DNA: TGTGCCAGCCTCCCGGGGGGTGAAGAGACCCAGTACTTC. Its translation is CASLPGGEETQYF. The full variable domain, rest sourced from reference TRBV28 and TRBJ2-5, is DVKVTQSSRYLVKRTGEKVFLECVQDMDHENMFWYRQDPGLGLRLIYFSYDVKMKEKGDIPEGYSVSREKKERFSLILESASTNQTSMYLCASLPGGEETQYFGPGTRLLVL.

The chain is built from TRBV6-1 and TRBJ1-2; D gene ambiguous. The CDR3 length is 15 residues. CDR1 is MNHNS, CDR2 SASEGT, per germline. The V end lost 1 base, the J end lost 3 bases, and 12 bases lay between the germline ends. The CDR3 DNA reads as TGTGCCAGCAGTGAAGGGTCGGGGTTCGACTATGGCTACACCTTC. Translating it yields CASSEGSGFDYGYTF.

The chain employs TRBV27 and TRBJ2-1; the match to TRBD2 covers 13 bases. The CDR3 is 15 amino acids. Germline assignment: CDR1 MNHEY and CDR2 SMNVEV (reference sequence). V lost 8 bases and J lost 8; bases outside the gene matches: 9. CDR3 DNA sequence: TGTGCCAGCCGTCAACCGGGACTAGCGGGACATGAGCAGTTCTTC. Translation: CASRQPGLAGHEQFF.

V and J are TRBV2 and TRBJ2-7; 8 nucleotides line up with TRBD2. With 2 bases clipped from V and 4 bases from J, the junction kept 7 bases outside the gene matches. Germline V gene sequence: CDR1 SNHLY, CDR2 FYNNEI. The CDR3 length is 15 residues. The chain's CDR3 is CASSELGSGKYEQYF. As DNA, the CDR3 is TGTGCCAGCAGTGAACTGGGTAGCGGGAAATACGAGCAGTACTTC.

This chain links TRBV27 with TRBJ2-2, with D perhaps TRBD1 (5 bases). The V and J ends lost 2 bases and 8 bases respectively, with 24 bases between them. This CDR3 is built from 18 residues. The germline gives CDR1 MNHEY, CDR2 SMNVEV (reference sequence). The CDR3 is CASSLPVGQRVDMGELFF. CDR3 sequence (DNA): TGTGCCAGCAGTTTACCAGTAGGACAAAGGGTCGACATGGGGGAGCTGTTTTTT.

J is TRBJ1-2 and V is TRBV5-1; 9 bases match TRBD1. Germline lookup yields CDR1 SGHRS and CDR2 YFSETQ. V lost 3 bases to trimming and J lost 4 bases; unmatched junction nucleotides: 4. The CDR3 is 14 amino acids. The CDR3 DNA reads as TGCGCCAGCAGCTCGACGACAGGGGGCTATGGCTACACCTTC. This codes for CASSSTTGGYGYTF.

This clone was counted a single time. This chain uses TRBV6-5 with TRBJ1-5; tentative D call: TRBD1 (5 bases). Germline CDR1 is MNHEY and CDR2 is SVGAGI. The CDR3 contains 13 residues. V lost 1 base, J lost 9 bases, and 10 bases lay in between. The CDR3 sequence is CASSYWGGAPQHF. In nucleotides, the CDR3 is TGTGCCAGCAGTTACTGGGGGGGTGCGCCCCAGCATTTT.

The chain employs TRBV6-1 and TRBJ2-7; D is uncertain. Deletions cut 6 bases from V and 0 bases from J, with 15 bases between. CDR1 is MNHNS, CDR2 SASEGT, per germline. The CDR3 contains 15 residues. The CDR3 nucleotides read TGTGCCAGCAGCCCCGACAAGTCGAGCTCCTACGAGCAGTACTTC. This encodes CASSPDKSSSYEQYF.

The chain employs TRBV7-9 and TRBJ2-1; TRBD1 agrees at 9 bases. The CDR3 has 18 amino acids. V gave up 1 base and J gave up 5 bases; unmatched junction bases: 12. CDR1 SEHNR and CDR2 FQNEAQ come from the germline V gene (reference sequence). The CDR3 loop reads CASSLGRGRGQGHNEQFF. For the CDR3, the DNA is TGTGCCAGCAGCTTAGGTCGCGGCAGGGGACAGGGTCACAATGAGCAGTTCTTC.

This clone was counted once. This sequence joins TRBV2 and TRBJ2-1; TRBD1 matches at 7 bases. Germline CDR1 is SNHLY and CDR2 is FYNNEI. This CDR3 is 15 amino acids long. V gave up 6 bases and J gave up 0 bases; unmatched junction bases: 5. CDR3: CASRAQGVSYNEQFF. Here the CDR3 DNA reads TGTGCCAGCAGGGCGCAGGGGGTCTCCTACAATGAGCAGTTCTTC.

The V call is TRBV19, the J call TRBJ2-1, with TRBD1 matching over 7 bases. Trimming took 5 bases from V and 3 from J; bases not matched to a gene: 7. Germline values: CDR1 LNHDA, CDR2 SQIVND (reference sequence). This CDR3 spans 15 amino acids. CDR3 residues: CASSVQGDLYNEQFF. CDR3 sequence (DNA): TGTGCCAGTAGTGTCCAGGGGGATCTCTACAATGAGCAGTTCTTC. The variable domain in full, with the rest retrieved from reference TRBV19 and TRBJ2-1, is DGGITQSPKYLFRKEGQNVTLSCEQNLNHDAMYWYRQDPGQGLRLIYYSQIVNDFQKGDIAEGYSVSREKKESFPLTVTSAQKNPTAFYLCASSVQGDLYNEQFFGPGTRLTVL.

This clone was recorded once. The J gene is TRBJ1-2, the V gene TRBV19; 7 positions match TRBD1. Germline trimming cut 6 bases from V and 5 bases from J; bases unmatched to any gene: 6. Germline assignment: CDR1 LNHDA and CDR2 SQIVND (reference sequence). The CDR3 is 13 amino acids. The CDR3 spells CASRLRQGYGYTF. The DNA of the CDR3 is TGTGCCAGTAGGTTAAGACAGGGTTATGGCTACACCTTC.

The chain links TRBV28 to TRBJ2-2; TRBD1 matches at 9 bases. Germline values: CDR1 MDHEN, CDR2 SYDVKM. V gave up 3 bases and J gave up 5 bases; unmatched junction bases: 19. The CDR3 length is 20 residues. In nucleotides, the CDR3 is TGTGCCAGCAGTTTGTACCCGGGACAGGGAAGTGGTCGTAGGACCGGGGAGCTGTTTTTT. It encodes CASSLYPGQGSGRRTGELFF.

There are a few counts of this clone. The CDR3 region is CASSQANRGQNEKLFF. The CDR3 DNA follows: TGCGCCAGCAGCCAAGCGAACAGGGGGCAAAATGAAAAACTGTTTTTT. The gene calls are TRBV4-3 and TRBJ1-4, with 9 bases aligning to TRBD1. V trimming: 1 base; J trimming: 5 bases; junction bases outside the gene matches: 5. CDR3 length: 16 residues. CDR1 and CDR2 (germline): LGHNA, YSLEER.

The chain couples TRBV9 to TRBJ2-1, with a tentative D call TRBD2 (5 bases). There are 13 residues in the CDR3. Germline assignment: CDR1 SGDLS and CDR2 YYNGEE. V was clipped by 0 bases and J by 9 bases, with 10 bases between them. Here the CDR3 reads CASSVVLAGEQFF. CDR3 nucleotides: TGTGCCAGCAGCGTAGTCCTTGCGGGTGAGCAGTTCTTC. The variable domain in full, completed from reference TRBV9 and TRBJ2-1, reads DSGVTQTPKHLITATGQRVTLRCSPRSGDLSVYWYQQSLDQGLQFLIQYYNGEERAKGNILERFSAQQFPDLHSELNLSSLELGDSALYFCASSVVLAGEQFFGPGTRLTVL.

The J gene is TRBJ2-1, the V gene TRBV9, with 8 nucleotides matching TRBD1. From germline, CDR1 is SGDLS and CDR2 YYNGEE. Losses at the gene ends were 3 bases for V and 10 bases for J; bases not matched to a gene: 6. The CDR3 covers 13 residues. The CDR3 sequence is CASSEQGAWEQFF. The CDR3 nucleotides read TGTGCCAGCAGCGAGCAGGGGGCTTGGGAGCAGTTCTTC. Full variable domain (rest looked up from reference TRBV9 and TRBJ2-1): DSGVTQTPKHLITATGQRVTLRCSPRSGDLSVYWYQQSLDQGLQFLIQYYNGEERAKGNILERFSAQQFPDLHSELNLSSLELGDSALYFCASSEQGAWEQFFGPGTRLTVL.

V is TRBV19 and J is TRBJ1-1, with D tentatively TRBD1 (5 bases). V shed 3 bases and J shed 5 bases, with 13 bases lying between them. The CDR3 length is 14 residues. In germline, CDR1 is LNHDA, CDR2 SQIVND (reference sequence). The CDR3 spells CASSMGGPRTEAFF. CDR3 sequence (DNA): TGTGCCAGTAGTATGGGGGGACCCCGGACTGAAGCTTTCTTT.

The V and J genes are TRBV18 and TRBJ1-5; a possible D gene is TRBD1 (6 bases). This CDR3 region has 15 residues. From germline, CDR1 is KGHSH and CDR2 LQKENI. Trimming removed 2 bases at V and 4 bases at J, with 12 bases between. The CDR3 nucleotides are TGTGCCAGCTCACCAACGGGGGGACATAATCAGCCCCAGCATTTT. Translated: CASSPTGGHNQPQHF.

Written as DNA, the CDR3 is TGTGCCAGCAGTATTAAATACAGGGGGGGGAATGAGCAGTTCTTC. Translating gives CASSIKYRGGNEQFF. The rearrangement joins TRBV28 to TRBJ2-1, with TRBD1 as a possible D gene (8 bases). Germline values: CDR1 MDHEN, CDR2 SYDVKM. V lost 5 bases, J lost 7 bases, and 18 bases lay in between. The CDR3 is made up of 15 amino acids.

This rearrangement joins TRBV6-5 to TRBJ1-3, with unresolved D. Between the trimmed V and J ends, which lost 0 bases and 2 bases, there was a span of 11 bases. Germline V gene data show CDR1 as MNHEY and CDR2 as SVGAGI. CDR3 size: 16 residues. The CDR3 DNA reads TGTGCCAGCAGTTACTCGATCCCGGGTACTGGAAACACCATATATTTT. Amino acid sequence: CASSYSIPGTGNTIYF.